The 20 T cell receptor beta chains presented below share a single source sample, sequenced in a study of human T cells and chemical hapten exposure. Each CDR3 protein is one row after TCRdb ran MiXCR on the RACE reads. Of about 81,000 distinct CDR3 sequences listed, about 9.4% are singletons. The sample's time point: patch test 2, 6 weeks after DPC sensitization. Regarding treatment: therapeutic diphenylcyclopropenone sensitization with weekly scalp DPC. The sequencing here drew on whole blood, taken in connection with sensitization to the hapten diphenylcyclopropenone (DPC). All receptors come from a woman in her thirties with alopecia areata. Some clones in this sample may be carry-over from other donors' samples.

CDR3 region: CASSQDAGHQPQHF. The CDR3 region has the DNA TGTGCCAGCAGCCAAGATGCGGGCCATCAGCCCCAGCATTTT. The genes are TRBV4-2 and TRBJ1-5; unclear D gene. CDR3 size: 14 residues. Trimming took 0 bases from V and 5 from J, leaving 8 bases between them. Germline loops: CDR1 LGHNA, CDR2 YNFKEQ.

This clonotype was seen a handful of times. The chain uses TRBV24-1 and TRBJ2-2; D gene uncertain. The CDR3 has 13 amino acids. Looked up from germline, CDR1 is KGHDR and CDR2 is SFDVKD. The V end lost 3 bases, the J end lost 4 bases, and 5 bases lay between the germline ends. The CDR3 loop reads CATSDVATGELFF. The CDR3 coding sequence is TGTGCCACCAGTGATGTAGCCACCGGGGAGCTGTTTTTT.

The CDR3 DNA is TGCAGCGGTAGACAGAAAGTGAACACTGAAGCTTTCTTT. It is translated as CSGRQKVNTEAFF. The genes are TRBV29-1 and TRBJ1-1; maybe TRBD1 (5 bases). CDR1 and CDR2 (germline): SQVTM, ANQGSEA. This CDR3 spans 13 amino acids. Trimming took 7 bases from V and 0 from J, leaving 12 bases between them.

This clonotype was picked up many times. This chain uses TRBV18 with TRBJ2-7; D gene ambiguous. Germline CDR1 is KGHSH and CDR2 is LQKENI. The CDR3 contains 12 residues. V was cut by 4 bases and J by 4 bases, with 8 bases left in between. CDR3 region: CASSRLNYEQYF. The CDR3 DNA reads TGTGCCAGCTCACGGCTCAATTACGAGCAGTACTTC.

The rearrangement uses TRBV10-3 and TRBJ2-1; D is undetermined. Per germline, CDR1 ENHRY and CDR2 SYGVKD. V was shortened by 0 bases and J by 7 bases, with 4 bases between the two germline ends. The CDR3 contains 12 residues. The CDR3: CAISESRNEQFF. The CDR3, as DNA: TGTGCCATCAGTGAGTCACGGAATGAGCAGTTCTTC.

This clonotype was counted only a few times. This sequence joins TRBV7-2 and TRBJ2-2; TRBD2 matches 9 bases. Germline V gives CDR1 SGHTA, CDR2 FQGNSA. This CDR3 contains 11 residues. V lost 10 bases to trimming and J lost 6 bases; unmatched junction nucleotides: 0. DNA for the CDR3: TGTGCCACTAGCGGGGCCGGGGAGCTGTTTTTT. Translating it yields CATSGAGELFF.

This clonotype was seen more than once but under ten times. The chain has TRBV7-9 and TRBJ1-1; 9 positions match TRBD1. The CDR3 runs 12 residues. J gave up 8 bases and V 4 bases, and 2 bases lay outside the gene matches. Germline values: CDR1 SEHNR, CDR2 FQNEAQ (reference sequence). As DNA, the CDR3 is TGTGCCAGCAGCTCCGGACAGGGGGAAGCTTTCTTT. Amino acids: CASSSGQGEAFF.

This clonotype was detected ten times or more. V is TRBV20-1 and J is TRBJ2-7; D unresolved. The CDR3 totals 14 residues. From germline, CDR1 is DFQATT and CDR2 SNEGSKA (reference sequence). Trimming left V 6 bases short and J 3 bases short, with 18 bases between. CDR3 protein: CSAQRSNGDYEQYF. In nucleotides, the CDR3 is TGCAGTGCCCAGAGGTCGAACGGAGACTACGAGCAGTACTTC.

The sample holds a few counts of this clonotype. The V gene is TRBV6-2 or TRBV6-3, the J gene TRBJ2-1, with 11 positions matching TRBD2. CDR1 is MNHEY and CDR2 is SVGEGT in the germline V gene. The V and J ends lost 6 bases and 2 bases, in that order; junction bases with no gene match: 3. This CDR3 contains 15 residues. The CDR3, as DNA: TGTGCCAGCAGACCGACTAGCGGGACCTACAATGAGCAGTTCTTC. As protein: CASRPTSGTYNEQFF.

This clonotype was observed at least ten times. CDR3 coding DNA: TGCAGCGCCCCGGACGGCCAAGCCAAAAACATTCAGTACTTC. It specifies CSAPDGQAKNIQYF. This sequence joins TRBV29-1 and TRBJ2-4, with unresolved D. The CDR3 has 14 residues. Trimming pared 7 bases from V and 0 bases from J, leaving 13 bases between. Looked up from germline, CDR1 is SQVTM and CDR2 is ANQGSEA.

The chain couples TRBV29-1 to TRBJ2-7; 8 nucleotides agree with TRBD1. V trimming: 4 bases; J trimming: 0 bases; junction bases outside the gene matches: 11. The germline V gene encodes CDR1 SQVTM and CDR2 ANQGSEA. The CDR3 covers 16 residues. CDR3 amino acids: CSVGVEARGLSYEQYF. In DNA, the CDR3 is TGCAGCGTTGGGGTGGAAGCCAGGGGGCTCTCCTACGAGCAGTACTTC.

In its sample, this clonotype was seen a few times. V and J are TRBV4-2 and TRBJ2-2, with no clear D. CDR3 length: 12 amino acids. V lost 0 bases, J lost 6 bases, and 2 bases lay in between. CDR1 and CDR2 from the germline V gene are LGHNA and YNFKEQ. Here the CDR3 reads CASSQEAGELFF. CDR3 bases: TGTGCCAGCAGCCAAGAGGCCGGGGAGCTGTTTTTT.

The chain uses TRBV20-1 and TRBJ2-1; a weak D match, TRBD1 (5 bases). The CDR3 has 15 residues. V shed 2 bases and J shed 0 bases, with 11 bases lying between them. Germline V CDR1 and CDR2: DFQATT, SNEGSKA (reference sequence). The CDR3, as DNA: TGCAGTGCTAGAAGGGGCGGAAGCTCCTACAATGAGCAGTTCTTC. It translates to CSARRGGSSYNEQFF.

This clonotype was counted many times. J is TRBJ1-3 and V is TRBV7-6, with D unclear. Trimming removed 0 bases at V and 4 bases at J, with 1 base between. The CDR3 extends over 12 amino acids. Germline assignment: CDR1 SGHVS and CDR2 FNYEAQ. CDR3 sequence (DNA): TGTGCCAGCAGCTTAGCGGGAAACACCATATATTTT. Protein: CASSLAGNTIYF.

This clonotype came up many times. The chain links TRBV5-1 to TRBJ1-6, with a weak D call TRBD1 (5 bases). Per germline, CDR1 SGHRS and CDR2 YFSETQ. The CDR3 loop spans 15 amino acids. The V end was cut by 2 bases, the J end by 7 bases, with 13 bases between. The CDR3 DNA reads TGCGCCAGCAGCTTTGGGGGGGTTGACAATTCACCCCTCCACTTT. Encoded protein: CASSFGGVDNSPLHF.

With regard to this clonotype: This may be a read error, as it is one base from a much larger clone. V usage is TRBV6-1 and J usage is TRBJ2-7; D is ambiguous. Germline V gene lookup returns CDR1 MNHNS and CDR2 SASEGT. The CDR3 sequence is 11 residues long. V lost 7 bases to trimming and J lost 2 bases, with 6 bases between them. The CDR3 reads CASKDAYEQYF. Here the CDR3 DNA reads TGTGCCAGCAAGGACGCCTACGAGCAGTACTTC.

Comment on this clonotype: This clone may be a read error of a much larger clone one base away. V usage is TRBV7-8 and J usage is TRBJ1-1; 8 nucleotides agree with TRBD1. The CDR3 contains 15 residues. V dropped 8 bases and J dropped 5; count of bases not matched to a gene: 13. Germline V gives CDR1 SGHVS, CDR2 FQNEAQ. CDR3 sequence reads: CASGSGQGRLTEAFF. DNA for the CDR3: TGTGCCAGCGGCTCAGGACAGGGCCGCTTGACTGAAGCTTTCTTT.

The rearrangement uses TRBV29-1 and TRBJ1-1, with TRBD1 matching 7 bases. This CDR3 region has 14 residues. V gave up 3 bases and J gave up 0 bases; unmatched junction bases: 4. Germline-derived CDR1 and CDR2 are SQVTM and ANQGSEA. The CDR3, as DNA: TGCAGCGTTGATAAGACAGGGATGAACACTGAAGCTTTCTTT. Protein sequence: CSVDKTGMNTEAFF.

This clonotype was seen at least ten times. The junction shows a germline mismatch at one end, possibly a read error. The chain combines TRBV11-3 with TRBJ2-3, with D uncertain. Germline V gene lookup returns CDR1 SGHNT and CDR2 YENEEA. The CDR3 covers 16 residues. CDR3: CASSLFWTPTPDAQYF. For the CDR3, the DNA is TGTGCCAGCAGCTTGTTCTGGACGCCGACCCCAGATGCGCAGTATTTT.

This clonotype was found many times. V gene TRBV3-1 combines with J gene TRBJ1-6; D unclear. V lost 0 bases to trimming and J lost 8 bases, with 14 bases between them. The CDR3 length is 16 residues. Germline V gene sequence: CDR1 LGHDT, CDR2 YNNKEL (reference sequence). The CDR3 reads CASSQDSPSRYSPLHF. The CDR3 DNA sequence: TGTGCCAGCAGCCAAGATTCGCCCTCACGATATTCACCCCTCCACTTT. Supplemented by reference TRBV3-1 and TRBJ1-6, the full variable domain reads DTAVSQTPKYLVTQMGNDKSIKCEQNLGHDTMYWYKQDSKKFLKIMFSYNNKELIINETVPNRFSPKSPDKAHLNLHINSLELGDSAVYFCASSQDSPSRYSPLHFGNGTRLTVT.